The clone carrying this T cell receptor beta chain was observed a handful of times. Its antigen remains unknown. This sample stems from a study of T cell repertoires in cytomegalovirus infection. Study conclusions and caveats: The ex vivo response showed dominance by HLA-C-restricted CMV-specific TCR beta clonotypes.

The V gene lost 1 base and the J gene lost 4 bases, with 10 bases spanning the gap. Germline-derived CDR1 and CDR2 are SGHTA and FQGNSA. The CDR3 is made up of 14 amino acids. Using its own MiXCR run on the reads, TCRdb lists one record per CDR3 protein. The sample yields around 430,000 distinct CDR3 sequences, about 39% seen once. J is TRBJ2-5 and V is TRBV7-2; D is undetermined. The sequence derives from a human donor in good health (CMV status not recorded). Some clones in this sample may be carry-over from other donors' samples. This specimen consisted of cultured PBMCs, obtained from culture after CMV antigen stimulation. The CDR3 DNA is TGTGCCAGCAGCTTAGTACCCAGCCCAGAGACCCAGTACTTC. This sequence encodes CASSLVPSPETQYF.